These T cell receptor beta chains were read from a single sample in a study of blood T cell repertoires in COVID-19. Here immunoSEQ multiplex PCR was the method, and the copy in TCRdb shows in-frame clones only, minus some. The data contain about 380,000 clones, roughly 80% of them singletons. Sequenced input: peripheral blood. These receptors all stem from a human donor with acute or convalescent COVID-19. The donor label of this sample is uncertain. Both conserved end residues are part of each CDR3. The D gene is left open where the match is weak. The listing skips clone size in some rows; elsewhere it reads once, few, many or a size class.

V: TRBV4-2
D: NA
size: NA
J: TRBJ2-3
DNA: TGTGCCAGCAGCCGTTCTATGAGACAGAGCACAGATACGCAGTATTTT
CDR3: CASSRSMRQSTDTQYF

V: TRBV5-1
D: NA
size: NA
J: TRBJ1-1
DNA: TGCGCCAGCAGCTGGGGGACTGCGAACACTGAAGCTTTCTTT
CDR3: CASSWGTANTEAFF

V: TRBV6-1
D: NA
size: once
J: TRBJ2-7
DNA: TGTGCCAGCAGTGAAGCGGGGGCCTTCTACGAGCAGTACTTC
CDR3: CASSEAGAFYEQYF

V: TRBV2
D: NA
size: NA
J: TRBJ2-4
DNA: TGTGCCAGCAGTGCGGTTCAGGGCCAGTTAGCCAAAAACATTCAGTACTTC
CDR3: CASSAVQGQLAKNIQYF

V: TRBV18
D: TRBD2
size: NA
J: TRBJ2-7
DNA: TGTGCCAGCTCACCAGGCGGGAGTAACTACGAGCAGTACTTC
CDR3: CASSPGGSNYEQYF

V: TRBV6-4
D: TRBD1
size: NA
J: TRBJ2-3
DNA: TGTGCCAGCAGTGCCGGACAGGCTACAGATACGCAGTATTTT
CDR3: CASSAGQATDTQYF

V: TRBV5-4
D: NA
size: few
J: TRBJ2-1
DNA: TGTGCCAGCAGCTTGGGACAGAAATTTTACAATGAGCAGTTCTTC
CDR3: CASSLGQKFYNEQFF

V: TRBV3-1/TRBV3-2
D: NA
size: NA
J: TRBJ2-4
DNA: TGTGCCAGCAGCCAAGTTATGCAGGGCCAAAACATTCAGTACTTC
CDR3: CASSQVMQGQNIQYF

V: TRBV6-5
D: TRBD2
size: NA
J: TRBJ2-7
DNA: TGTGCCAGCAGCCGGCGGACTAGGGACGAGCAGTACTTC
CDR3: CASSRRTRDEQYF

V: TRBV5-4
D: TRBD1
size: few
J: TRBJ1-2
DNA: TGTGCCAGCAGCTCAGGGGGCCTGGACTATGGCTACACCTTC
CDR3: CASSSGGLDYGYTF

V: TRBV3-1/TRBV3-2
D: NA
size: NA
J: TRBJ2-7
DNA: TGTGCCAGCAGCCACCTCTCCTACGAGCAGTACTTC
CDR3: CASSHLSYEQYF

V: TRBV4-2
D: NA
size: NA
J: TRBJ2-7
DNA: TGTGCCAGCAGCCAAGCCCACAGAAGCTCCTACGAGCAGTACTTC
CDR3: CASSQAHRSSYEQYF

V: TRBV18
D: NA
size: NA
J: TRBJ2-7
DNA: TGTGCCAGCTCACCAAGTAGTTACGAGCAGTACTTC
CDR3: CASSPSSYEQYF

V: TRBV3-1/TRBV3-2
D: NA
size: NA
J: TRBJ1-1
DNA: TGTGCCAGCAGCCAAGATAAGATAGTGAGCACTGAAGCTTTCTTT
CDR3: CASSQDKIVSTEAFF

V: TRBV6-2/TRBV6-3
D: TRBD2
size: few
J: TRBJ2-1
DNA: TGTGCCAGCACCCCTTGGGCGGGAGACTACAATGAGCAGTTCTTC
CDR3: CASTPWAGDYNEQFF

V: TRBV7-9
D: TRBD1
size: NA
J: TRBJ2-1
DNA: TGTGCCAGCAGCTTTCTCAGGGGGCGCGGTTTCAATGAGCAGTTCTTC
CDR3: CASSFLRGRGFNEQFF

V: TRBV18
D: NA
size: NA
J: TRBJ2-1
DNA: TGTGCCAGCTCACCAAGGAGGAGTGACAATGAGCAGTTCTTC
CDR3: CASSPRRSDNEQFF

V: TRBV7-9
D: NA
size: NA
J: TRBJ1-1
DNA: TGTGCCAGTAGGTCCGGGACACCGAACACTGAAGCTTTCTTT
CDR3: CASRSGTPNTEAFF

V: TRBV27
D: NA
size: few
J: TRBJ1-2
DNA: TGTGCCAGCAGTTTAGGGTACAGCTATGGCTACACCTTC
CDR3: CASSLGYSYGYTF

V: TRBV10-3
D: NA
size: NA
J: TRBJ2-1
DNA: TGTGCCAGTAGCGGCTCCTATGACAATGAGCAGTTCTTC
CDR3: CASSGSYDNEQFF

V: TRBV18
D: NA
size: NA
J: TRBJ1-2
DNA: TGTGCCAGCTCACCACTCGAGGGGGGGAGTCTAACTACCCAAACTCGCACTGGCTACACCTTC
CDR3: CASSPLEGGSLTTQTRTGYTF

V: TRBV19
D: NA
size: NA
J: TRBJ2-7
DNA: TGTGCCAGTAGTATTCAGGGGTGGAACACCTACGAGCAGTACTTC
CDR3: CASSIQGWNTYEQYF

V: TRBV2
D: NA
size: once
J: TRBJ2-3
DNA: TGTGCCAGCAGTGGGAAGGGGAGGATGAGCACAGATACGCAGTATTTT
CDR3: CASSGKGRMSTDTQYF

V: TRBV29-1
D: TRBD1
size: few
J: TRBJ1-2
DNA: TGCAGCGTAACCGGGACAGGGGATGGCTACACCTTC
CDR3: CSVTGTGDGYTF

V: TRBV10-2
D: TRBD2
size: NA
J: TRBJ2-1
DNA: TGCGCCAGCAGTGAGTCGACTAGCGGGAGAACCGGCAATGAGCAGTTCTTC
CDR3: CASSESTSGRTGNEQFF

V: TRBV2
D: NA
size: NA
J: TRBJ1-2
DNA: TGTGCCAGCAGTCGAGGGGGGGCAGATGACAACTATGGCTACACCTTC
CDR3: CASSRGGADDNYGYTF

V: TRBV11-2
D: TRBD2
size: NA
J: TRBJ2-2
DNA: TGTGCCAGCAGCTCTTCTAGCGGGGGGAACACCGGGGAGCTGTTTTTT
CDR3: CASSSSSGGNTGELFF

V: TRBV5-1
D: TRBD1
size: NA
J: TRBJ2-2
DNA: TGCGCCAGCAACCCCGCGGGACAGGGGAGAACCGGGGAGCTGTTTTTT
CDR3: CASNPAGQGRTGELFF